This T cell receptor (beta chain) was sequenced in a study of cytomegalovirus exposure and HLA in healthy donors (dated by TCRdb to about 2017). For the wider study: In an earlier analysis of fewer than 750 of the donors, roughly 300 Gb of sequence data and 90 million to 120 million unique TCR beta sequences from approximately 180 million T cells were reported. The study aimed to test whether signatures of past pathogen exposure could be identified by cataloging public T cell receptors. Class I and class II HLA loci were covered by the typing at four-digit resolution. A later analysis re-examined previously published TCR beta repertoires from more than 600 donors and added high-resolution HLA genotyping to investigate patterns of TCR occurrence. The T cell repertoires of about 700 subjects were profiled by immunosequencing and related to cytomegalovirus serostatus. Of the roughly 430 genotyped donors, approximately 83% fell in the genetic ancestry cluster associated with self-reported Caucasian donors. Alongside the repertoire data, information on donor age, sex, ethnicity and CMV serostatus was compiled. Four to six DR-DQ haplotypes were handled as single units for association and clustering, since linkage in the cohort was strong. In the later analysis, no new phenotypic data were used to find candidate immune exposures; instead, reliance was placed on TCR beta sequences and their occurrence across donors. To decide whether each TCR beta V gene segment behaved as functional or pseudogenic, an earlier analysis of some 600 of the donors relied on high-throughput TCR beta sequencing. High-throughput TCR immunosequencing, statistical association of individual TCRs with disease status, and machine learning were combined to predict cytomegalovirus infection status. Roughly 320 gigabases of sequencing data and around 90 million unique TCR sequences made up an early release that covered several hundred HLA-typed donors. On average, 235,054 unique TCR beta nucleotide sequences were sequenced per donor among 398 genotyped donors of the cohort, with about 17% of those sequences being non-productive. Typing coverage varied by locus: about 620-630 donors for A, B, C, DRB1 and DQB1; roughly 510 for DQA1; 606 for DPA1; roughly 470 for DPB1. Besides the first cohort of about 730 subjects, a separate validation cohort made up of around 120 different subjects was used. Every repertoire in the discovery cohort had been generated on one and the same sequencing platform. Genome-wide SNP genotypes for about 55% of the 666 donors were used in a later genetic analysis, which treated that subset as a discovery cohort.

What the research found in general, with its limitations: In a later genetic analysis, a missense DCLRE1C variant was associated with V-gene and J-gene trimming of TCR beta chains, and the association was replicated in an independent cohort. According to a later analysis, parvovirus B19, influenza, CMV and Epstein-Barr virus appeared linked to several top co-occurrence clusters. Because HLA typing was missing for some donors at each locus, association tests included only the typed subset. The only immune exposure information available for the cohort was CMV serostatus. Across donors, most TCR sequences were observed very rarely, whereas some public TCRs were present in many individuals. At a false discovery rate of 0.05, a later analysis linked 15,000 to 20,000 TCR beta sequences to specific HLA alleles. A later genetic analysis reported fewer N-insertions in productive TCRs among donors in an Asian-associated ancestry cluster than the roughly 700-donor mean. An earlier analysis of approximately 590 of the donors showed that most TCR beta V segments appeared in productive rearrangements either about 87% or about 30% of the time, which broadly matched IMGT annotations. In a later analysis, TCR association rates were found to vary across HLA loci, with the most associated TCRs seen for DRB1 alleles and the fewest for HLA-C alleles. A further reported finding was that TCR beta sequences accurately predicted the HLA-A and HLA-B alleles for most subjects in the first cohort. A group of highly shared sequence variants was considered likely to be a technical artifact of the sequencing pipeline. In this cohort, only TCR beta chains were sequenced, and detectable features were limited by the absence of alpha or paired-chain data. Most CMV-associated TCR beta chains appeared to be HLA-restricted in a later analysis, and the HLA associations seemed to be driven largely by CMV exposure. Roughly uniform sequencing depth across donors was assumed in presence/absence analyses, although this assumption may not hold. A few of the identified cytomegalovirus-associated TCR beta chains were confirmed in vitro to be specific for cytomegalovirus antigens. About 17 rarely observed V segments, including chromosome 9 orphons, were excluded from the earlier analysis of some 590 of the donors because counts were too low. The authors suggested that the approach could potentially be generalized to other disease states and immunological phenotypes. Cytomegalovirus status was reported to be diagnosed by the classifier with high specificity and sensitivity in both the original and validation cohorts. When HLA alleles, especially DR and DQ, strongly co-occurred, TCR associations were difficult to assign to individual alleles. In a later analysis, HLA-associated TCR beta chains showed more clonal expansion and lower generation probabilities than non-associated chains that were equally common. The study gave a list of about 160 TCR beta chains associated with cytomegalovirus. Linkage disequilibrium might explain the correlated functional status among segregating V segments, but an unknown experimental factor could not be excluded.

In total, 600 or so healthy bone marrow donors made up the cohort. At the time of sampling, all cohort members were nominally healthy, though unrecorded immune exposures were likely present. The donor was CMV seronegative and belonged to the group of under 400 seronegative cohort members. A peripheral blood sample was collected from each donor, and TCR beta sequencing was performed on peripheral blood mononuclear cells. The Qiagen DNeasy Blood Extraction Kit was used to extract genomic DNA from the blood cell samples. This clone was picked up one time. Its target antigen remains unknown. The input lacks base qualities; no much larger clone sits a single base away. Library construction relied on the immunoSEQ multiplex PCR assay. For the multiplex PCR, a mixture combining 60 forward primers for TCR Vbeta segments and 13 reverse primers for TCR Jbeta segments was used. A multiplex PCR assay on genomic DNA amplified the CDR3 region of rearranged TCR beta genes. Amplified TCR beta libraries were sequenced as 87-base-pair reads on the Illumina HiSeq System. The published analysis was carried out like this. A later analysis counted approximately 76 million unique TCR beta chains across the roughly 700 repertoires, and around 9.9 million of these chains were shared by at least two donors. A nearest-neighbor algorithm error-corrected the raw reads and collapsed the reads into unique sequences, merging closely related sequences to remove PCR and sequencing errors. To assign V, D and J gene segments, CDR3 sequences were aligned to IMGT reference sequences. For a sequence to be retained, a match of at least six nucleotides to both a V gene segment and a J gene segment was required. A rearrangement was called productive if the CDR3 had no stop codons and remained in frame with V and J, and every other rearrangement was called non-productive. CDR3 was defined by IMGT convention, running from the second conserved V-encoded cysteine to the conserved J-encoded phenylalanine. The earlier analysis of about 530 of the donors excluded any sequence lacking an unambiguous match to a single V gene segment. An earlier analysis of approximately 590 of the donors classified V segments as functional when productive rearrangements were above 56.7% and as segregating when the standard deviation between donors was above 5%. A statistical classification framework was built for diagnosing cytomegalovirus status from the catalog of TCR beta chain sequences. In a later analysis, V and J genes were assigned by comparing TCR nucleotide sequences against IMGT/GENE-DB human TR gene sequences. A later analysis assigned CDR3 sequences and most-parsimonious VDJ recombination scenarios with the TCRdist pipeline. A later analysis defined each TCR beta chain by its CDR3 amino acid sequence plus V-gene family, and excluded reads lacking a unique V-gene family. As a way to deal with suspected cross-contamination and a sequencing artifact, a later analysis dropped under 600 nucleotide sequences that were highly shared and had low generation probability. In a later analysis, a clonal expansion index for each public chain was calculated from normalized within-repertoire ranks of inferred template counts. In a later analysis, generation probabilities were computed using a VDJ recombination model fitted to out-of-frame rearrangements, and the results were checked against IGoR. Hypergeometric tests were used in a later analysis to score TCR-TCR, TCR-HLA and TCR-CMV co-occurrence, with a repertoire-size bias correction applied to the TCR pairs. False discovery rates were estimated in a later analysis by permuting HLA or CMV assignments 20 times. A later analysis grouped co-occurring TCRs with DBSCAN, adding TCRdist sequence similarity when clustering within HLA-allele-positive subsets. Co-occurrence clustering excluded repertoires with fewer than 30,000 or more than 120,000 public chains, plus five with anomalous nucleotide sharing. In TCRdb, the immuneACCESS table is reduced to in-frame sequences with V and J assigned. These tables do not hold every clone; where another copy was compared, an unresolved V gene accounts for under half, and the others remain unexplained. V and J calls and clone size are copied from that table; D and trimming were computed from the DNA. This sample gives about 89,000 clones in total; roughly three quarters of them show up just once. The ten top clones hold roughly 3.5% of the sample.

The clonotype was recovered from a man aged 25-45 years in good health and CMV-seronegative. What was sequenced was PBMCs.

The sequenced DNA is TGTGCCAGCAGCTTAGAGGGGGCGGGGACTGAAGCTTTCTTT. Protein translation: CASSLEGAGTEAFF. Recombination joined TRBV7-9 with TRBJ1-1; TRBD1 lines up with 7 middle nucleotides. The CDR3 starts with the cysteine, ends with the phenylalanine, and has 14 residues. Kept here is only the CDR3 DNA, which spans 42 bases and is read in frame from base 1. The CDR1 and CDR2 encoded by the germline V gene (reference sequence) are SEHNR and FQNEAQ. Trimmed from V: 1 base; trimmed from J: 5 bases; junction bases lacking a gene match: 4.